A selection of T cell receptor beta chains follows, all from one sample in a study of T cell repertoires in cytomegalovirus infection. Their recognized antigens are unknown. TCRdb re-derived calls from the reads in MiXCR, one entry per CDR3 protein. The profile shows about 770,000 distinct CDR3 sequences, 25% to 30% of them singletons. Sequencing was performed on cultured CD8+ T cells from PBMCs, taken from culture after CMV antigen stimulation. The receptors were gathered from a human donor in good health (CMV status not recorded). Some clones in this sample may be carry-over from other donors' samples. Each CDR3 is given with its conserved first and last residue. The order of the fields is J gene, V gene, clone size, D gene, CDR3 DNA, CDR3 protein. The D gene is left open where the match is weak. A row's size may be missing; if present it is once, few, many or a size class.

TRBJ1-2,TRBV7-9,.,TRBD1,TGTGCCAGCAGCTCGACAGGGGCTGGCTACACCTTC,CASSSTGAGYTF
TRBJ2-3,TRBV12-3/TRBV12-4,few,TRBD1,TGTGCCAGCAGTTTACGGACAGGGATGAGCACAGATACGCAGTATTTT,CASSLRTGMSTDTQYF
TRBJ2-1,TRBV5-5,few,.,TGTGCCAGCAGCTGGACATCGGGTGAGCAGTTCTTC,CASSWTSGEQFF
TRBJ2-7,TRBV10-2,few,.,TGCGCCAGCAGTAACGGGGACCTTTACGAGCAGTACTTC,CASSNGDLYEQYF
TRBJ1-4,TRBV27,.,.,TGTGCCAGCAGTCCCCTCGGATTAGGGGGGGATGAAAAACTGTTTTTT,CASSPLGLGGDEKLFF
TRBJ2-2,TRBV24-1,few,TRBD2,TGTGCCACCAGTGATTCGGGGGGGTCCAACACCGGGGAGCTGTTTTTT,CATSDSGGSNTGELFF
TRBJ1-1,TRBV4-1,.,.,TGCGCCAGCAGTTTGGACCGACAGCGTTACTTT,CASSLDRQRYF
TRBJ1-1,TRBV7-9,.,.,TGTGCCAGCAGCTATAGCCCAACGGGCACTGAAGCTTTCTTT,CASSYSPTGTEAFF
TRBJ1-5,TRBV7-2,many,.,TGTGCCAGCAGCCCTTCGGAGGCGGTTATGGATCAGCCCCAGCATTTT,CASSPSEAVMDQPQHF
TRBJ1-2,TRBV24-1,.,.,TGTGCCACCAGTGATTTGGCCGGGAACGGCTACACCTTC,CATSDLAGNGYTF
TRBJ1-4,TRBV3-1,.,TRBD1,TGTGCCAGCAGCCAAGAGGGACAGAGCTTTGCAACTAATGAAAAACTGTTTTTT,CASSQEGQSFATNEKLFF
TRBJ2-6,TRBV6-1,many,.,TGTGCCAGCAGTGAAGGGGACGGCTCTGGGGCCAACGTCCTGACTTTC,CASSEGDGSGANVLTF
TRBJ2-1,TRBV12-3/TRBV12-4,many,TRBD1,TGTGCCAGCAGCCCGCCGGGACAGTCCGTCAATGAGCAGTTCTTC,CASSPPGQSVNEQFF
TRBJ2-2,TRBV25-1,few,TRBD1,TGTGCCAGCAGTGGCCCTACCCCACGACAGGGGTGGGCCGGGGAGCTGTTTTTT,CASSGPTPRQGWAGELFF
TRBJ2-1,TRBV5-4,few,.,TGTGCCAGCACCCACTTCGAGGAGACGAATGAGCAGTTCTTC,CASTHFEETNEQFF
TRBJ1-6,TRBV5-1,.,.,TGCGCCAGCAGCTTGGCCGAAGGGTATGATTCACCCCTCCACTTT,CASSLAEGYDSPLHF
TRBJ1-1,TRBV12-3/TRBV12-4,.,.,TGTGCCAGCATCGTAACTGGCGGCACTGAAGCTTTCTTT,CASIVTGGTEAFF
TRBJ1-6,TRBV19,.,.,TGTGCCAGTAGTATTTACGGGGATTCACCCCTCCACTTT,CASSIYGDSPLHF
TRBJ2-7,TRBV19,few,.,TGTGCCAGTAGTCCAGGGGCAGACGGCTCCTACGAGCAGTACTTC,CASSPGADGSYEQYF
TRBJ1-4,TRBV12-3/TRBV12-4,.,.,TGTGCCAGCAGTTCACCTGACTCGGGTTTCGACGAAAAACTGTTTTTT,CASSSPDSGFDEKLFF
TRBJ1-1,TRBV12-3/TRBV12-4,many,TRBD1,TGTGCCAGCAGTTTAAATGATTTAGGGACAGGGGGCACTGAAGCTTTCTTT,CASSLNDLGTGGTEAFF
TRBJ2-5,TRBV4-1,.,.,TGCGCCAGCAGCCAAGAACGGCTAGCAGGAGAGACCCAGTACTTC,CASSQERLAGETQYF
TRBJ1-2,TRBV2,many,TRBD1,TGTGCCAGCAGCGGGACAGGGGGCGGATGGGGCTACACCTTC,CASSGTGGGWGYTF
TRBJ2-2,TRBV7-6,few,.,TGTGCCAGCAGCTTAGAGGTAGACACCGGGGAGCTGTTTTTT,CASSLEVDTGELFF
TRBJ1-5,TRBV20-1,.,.,TGCAGTGCTAGACAAAGGGGCCGGGTGTATCGCGATCGGCCCCAGCATTTT,CSARQRGRVYRDRPQHF
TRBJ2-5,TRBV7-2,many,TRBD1,TGTGCCAGCAGCTGGGGTCGGGACAGGGGGCTCGGAGAGACCCAGTACTTC,CASSWGRDRGLGETQYF
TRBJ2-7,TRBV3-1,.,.,TGTGCCAGCAGCCGCGCCGGGACGCTTTGGGACGAGCAGTACTTC,CASSRAGTLWDEQYF
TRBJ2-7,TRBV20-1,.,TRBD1,TGCAGTGCTGATAAGGACAGGGGGCAGTGGGGCGAGCAGTACTTC,CSADKDRGQWGEQYF
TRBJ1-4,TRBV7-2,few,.,TGTGCCAGCACCCTTTGGGGAGAAAAACTGTTTTTT,CASTLWGEKLFF
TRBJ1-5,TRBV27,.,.,TGTGCCACCTCCGGGGGGGCCTATAGCAATCAGCCCCAGCATTTT,CATSGGAYSNQPQHF
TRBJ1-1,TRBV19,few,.,TGTGCCAGTGGTCCCGGACAGAACACTGAAGCTTTCTTT,CASGPGQNTEAFF
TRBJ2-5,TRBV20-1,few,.,TGCAGTGCTAGAGATTACTCGCGCGCTTTCCCAAGGGAGACCCAGTACTTC,CSARDYSRAFPRETQYF
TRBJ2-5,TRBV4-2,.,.,TGTGCCAGCAGCCTAAGCCTGGGTAGAGTGGAGACCCAGTACTTC,CASSLSLGRVETQYF
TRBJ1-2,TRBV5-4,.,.,TGTGCCAGCAGCCACCCCGAACTGGAAAACTATGGCTACACCTTC,CASSHPELENYGYTF
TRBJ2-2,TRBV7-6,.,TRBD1,TGTGCCAGCAGTTTGACAGGGGGCATACCGACCGGGGAGCTGTTTTTT,CASSLTGGIPTGELFF
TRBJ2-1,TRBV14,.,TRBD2,TGTGCCAGCAGCCACCGAGGTGGCGGGGGATCGTACAATGAGCAGTTCTTC,CASSHRGGGGSYNEQFF
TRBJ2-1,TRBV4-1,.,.,TGCGCCAGCAGTCACGGCGGGCGGAATGAGCAGTTCTTC,CASSHGGRNEQFF
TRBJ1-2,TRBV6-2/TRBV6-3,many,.,TGTGCCAGCAGTGAAGACAGAATGCATGGCTACACCTTC,CASSEDRMHGYTF
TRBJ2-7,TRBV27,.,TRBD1,TGTGCCAGCAGTTTGGTTTGGGGACAGGGTATAGACGAGCAGTACTTC,CASSLVWGQGIDEQYF
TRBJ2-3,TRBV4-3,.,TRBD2,TGCGCCAGCAGCCTTGGTTGGGCGGGGGTCCCTGGCACAGATACGCAGTATTTT,CASSLGWAGVPGTDTQYF
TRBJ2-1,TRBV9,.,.,TGTGCCAGCAGCGTAGATGCGGTAACTCTCGACAATGAGCAGTTCTTC,CASSVDAVTLDNEQFF
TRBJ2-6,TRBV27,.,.,TGTGCCAGCTCAAAGGCCGGGGCCAACGTCCTGACTTTC,CASSKAGANVLTF
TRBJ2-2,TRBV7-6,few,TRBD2,TGTGCCAGCAGCTTGAGGCTAGCGGGGGGGACCGGGGAGCTGTTTTTT,CASSLRLAGGTGELFF
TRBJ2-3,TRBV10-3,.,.,TGTGCCATCAACGGACTATCTAGCACAGATACGCAGTATTTT,CAINGLSSTDTQYF
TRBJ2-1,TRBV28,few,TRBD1,TGTGCCAGCAGTTTTAGGGGACAGGGGACCGGTGGGGAGCAGTTCTTC,CASSFRGQGTGGEQFF
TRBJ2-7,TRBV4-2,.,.,TGTGCCAGCAGCCAAGATGGAGGCTACGAGCAGTACTTC,CASSQDGGYEQYF